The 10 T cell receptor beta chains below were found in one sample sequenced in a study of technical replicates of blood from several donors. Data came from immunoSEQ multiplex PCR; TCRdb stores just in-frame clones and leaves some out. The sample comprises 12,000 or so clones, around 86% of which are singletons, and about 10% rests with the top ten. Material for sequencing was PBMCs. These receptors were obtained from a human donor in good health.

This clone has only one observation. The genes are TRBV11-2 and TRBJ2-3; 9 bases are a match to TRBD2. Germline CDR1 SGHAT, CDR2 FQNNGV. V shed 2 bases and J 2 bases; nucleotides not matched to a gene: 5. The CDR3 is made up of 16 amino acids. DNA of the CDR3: TGTGCCAGCAGCTTATCTGGACTAGCGTTCACAGATACGCAGTATTTT. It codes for CASSLSGLAFTDTQYF. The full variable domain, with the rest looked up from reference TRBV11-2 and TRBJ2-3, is EAGVAQSPRYKIIEKRQSVAFWCNPISGHATLYWYQQILGQGPKLLIQFQNNGVVDDSQLPKDRFSAERLKGVDSTLKIQPAKLEDSAVYLCASSLSGLAFTDTQYFGPGTRLTVL.

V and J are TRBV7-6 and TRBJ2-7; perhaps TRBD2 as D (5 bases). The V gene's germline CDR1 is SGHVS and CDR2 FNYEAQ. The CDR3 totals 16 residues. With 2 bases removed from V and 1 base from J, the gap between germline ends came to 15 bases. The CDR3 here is CASSLSPGYESYEQYF. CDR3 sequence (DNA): TGTGCCAGCAGCTTATCTCCGGGGTATGAGTCCTACGAGCAGTACTTC.

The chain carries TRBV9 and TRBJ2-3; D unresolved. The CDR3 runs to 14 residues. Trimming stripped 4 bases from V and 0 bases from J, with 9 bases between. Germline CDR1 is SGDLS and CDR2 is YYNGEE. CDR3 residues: CASSPRESTDTQYF. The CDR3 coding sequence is TGTGCCAGCAGCCCCCGAGAGAGCACAGATACGCAGTATTTT.

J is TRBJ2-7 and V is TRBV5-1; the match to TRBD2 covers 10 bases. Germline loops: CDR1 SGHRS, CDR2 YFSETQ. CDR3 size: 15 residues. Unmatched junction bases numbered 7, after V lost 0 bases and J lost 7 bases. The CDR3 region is CASSLGTSGNGEQYF. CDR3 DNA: TGCGCCAGCAGCTTGGGAACTAGCGGGAACGGGGAGCAGTACTTC.

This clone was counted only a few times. CDR3 in DNA: TGTGCCAGCAGCCAAGATGGGGGAGGGCCGGAGGAGCAGTACTTC. It is translated as CASSQDGGGPEEQYF. This chain joins TRBV4-2 and TRBJ2-7, with 7 bases fitting TRBD2. V was clipped by 0 bases and J by 7 bases; unmatched bases: 9. CDR3 size: 15 residues. Germline V gene lookup returns CDR1 LGHNA and CDR2 YNFKEQ.

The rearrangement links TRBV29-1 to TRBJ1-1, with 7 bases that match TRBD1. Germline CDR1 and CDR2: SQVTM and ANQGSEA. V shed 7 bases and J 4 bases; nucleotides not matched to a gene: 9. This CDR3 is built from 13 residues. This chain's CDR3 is CSGSRSGGTEAFF. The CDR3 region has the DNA TGCAGCGGCAGTCGGTCAGGGGGCACTGAAGCTTTCTTT.

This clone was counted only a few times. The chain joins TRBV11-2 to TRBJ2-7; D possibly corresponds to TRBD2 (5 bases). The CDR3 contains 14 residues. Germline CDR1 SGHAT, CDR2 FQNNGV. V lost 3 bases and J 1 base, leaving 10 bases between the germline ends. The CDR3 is CASSFLDFSYEQYF. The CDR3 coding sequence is TGTGCCAGCAGCTTCCTGGACTTTTCCTACGAGCAGTACTTC.

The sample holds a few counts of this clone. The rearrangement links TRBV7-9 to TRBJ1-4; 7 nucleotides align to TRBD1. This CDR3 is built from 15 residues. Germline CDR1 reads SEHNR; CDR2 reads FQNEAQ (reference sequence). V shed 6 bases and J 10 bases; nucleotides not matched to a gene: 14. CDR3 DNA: TGTGCCAGCAGTAGCTTAGTAGGGGGCGCAGGAAAACTGTTTTTT. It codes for CASSSLVGGAGKLFF.

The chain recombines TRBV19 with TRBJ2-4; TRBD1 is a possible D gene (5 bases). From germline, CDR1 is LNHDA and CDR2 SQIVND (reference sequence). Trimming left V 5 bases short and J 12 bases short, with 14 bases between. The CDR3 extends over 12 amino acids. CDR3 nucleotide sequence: TGTGCCAGTAGTGAGACAGCCGGGTCTCAGTACTTC. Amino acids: CASSETAGSQYF.

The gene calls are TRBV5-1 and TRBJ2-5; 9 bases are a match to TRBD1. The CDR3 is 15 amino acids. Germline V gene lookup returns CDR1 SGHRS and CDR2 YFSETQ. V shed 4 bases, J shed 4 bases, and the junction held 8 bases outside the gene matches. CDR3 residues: CASSAWDRDSETQYF. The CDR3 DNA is TGCGCCAGCAGCGCCTGGGACAGGGATTCAGAGACCCAGTACTTC.